A selection of T cell receptor beta chains follows, all from one sample in a study of blood T cell repertoires in COVID-19. The data were produced by immunoSEQ multiplex PCR, yet TCRdb's version contains in-frame clones alone and is incomplete. The sample lists approximately 70,000 clones, 88% occurring once. The sequencing input was peripheral blood. These receptors all stem from a human donor in a cohort sampled during active COVID-19. CDR3s include the opening cysteine and the closing phenylalanine or tryptophan. A D gene is named only where the DNA matches it firmly. Expanded clones are given a class, and other clones once, few, many or no size at all.

clone_size	v_call	d_call	j_call	cdr3_nt	cdr3_aa
.	TRBV19	.	TRBJ2-1	TGTGCCAGTAGTATTTTCGCCGCCTCTAGCCCCTACAATGAGCAGTTCTTC	CASSIFAASSPYNEQFF
.	TRBV4-2	TRBD1	TRBJ2-7	TGTGCCAGCAGCCAAGAGGGACAGGGCTCCTACGAGCAGTACTTC	CASSQEGQGSYEQYF
.	TRBV4-3	.	TRBJ1-2	TGCGCCAGCAGCCAAGGGGAGGAAGGCTATGGCTACACCTTC	CASSQGEEGYGYTF
.	TRBV5-1	.	TRBJ2-2	TGCGCCAGCCGCCCAACTAGCACCGGGGAGCTGTTTTTT	CASRPTSTGELFF
.	TRBV10-2	TRBD2	TRBJ2-7	TGCGCCAGCAGTGAGTGGATGTCTCGGACGGTGGAGGGGACTACTCGGGAGCAGTACTTC	CASSEWMSRTVEGTTREQYF
.	TRBV3-1/TRBV3-2	TRBD1	TRBJ1-1	TGTGCCAGCAGCCTCGGACAGGCTAACACTGAAGCTTTCTTT	CASSLGQANTEAFF
.	TRBV7-2	TRBD2	TRBJ2-5	TGTGCCAGCAGCTTAGGTACCCGACTAGCGGGGGACTTC	CASSLGTRLAGDF
once	TRBV5-1	.	TRBJ2-7	TGCGCCAGCAGCTTGGGAGGGTCGACCTACGAGCAGTACTTC	CASSLGGSTYEQYF
few	TRBV10-1	.	TRBJ2-7	TGCGCCAGCAGTGAGAACCACGGGGGCGAGCAGTACTTC	CASSENHGGEQYF
.	TRBV7-9	.	TRBJ2-5	TGTGCCAGCAGCTTAGGGACCTCAGGGGGGGAGACCCAGTACTTC	CASSLGTSGGETQYF
.	TRBV29-1	.	TRBJ2-5	TGCAGCGTTTCTGGGCAGGGGACCCAAAGATACCAAGAGACCCAGTACTTC	CSVSGQGTQRYQETQYF
.	TRBV5-1	TRBD2	TRBJ2-3	TGCGCCAGCAGCCCCCGTGGCACCGGGACTAGAGCCACAGATACGCAGTATTTT	CASSPRGTGTRATDTQYF
.	TRBV18	.	TRBJ1-1	TGTGCCAGCTCGATACAGGGTTGGGTGTTAGGAACTGAAGCTTTCTTT	CASSIQGWVLGTEAFF
.	TRBV5-1	TRBD2	TRBJ2-3	TGCGCCAGCTCTGGACTAGCGGGGGGGACAGATACGCAGTATTTT	CASSGLAGGTDTQYF
.	TRBV20-1	TRBD1	TRBJ1-3	TGCAGTGCTAGTCCCACCCAGGGGGGCGGAAACACCATATATTTT	CSASPTQGGGNTIYF
.	TRBV10-1	TRBD2	TRBJ2-7	TGCGCCAGCAGTCCGGGACTAGCGGGAAGCAGGAGCTCCTACGAGCAGTACTTC	CASSPGLAGSRSSYEQYF
.	TRBV7-2	TRBD2	TRBJ2-2	TGTGCCAGTTGGACTAGCCTGAACACCGGGGAGCTGTTTTTT	CASWTSLNTGELFF
.	TRBV19	TRBD1	TRBJ1-6	TGTGCCAGTAGTGCTCCGGGACAGAATAATTCACCCCTCCACTTT	CASSAPGQNNSPLHF
.	TRBV7-2	TRBD1	TRBJ1-5	TGTGCCAGCAGCTTGAGACAGGGGGCTCCTCAGCCCCAGCATTTT	CASSLRQGAPQPQHF
.	TRBV19	.	TRBJ1-6	TGTGCCAGTAGCGTCGCGAGGAATTCACCCCTCCACTTT	CASSVARNSPLHF
.	TRBV9	TRBD2	TRBJ2-3	TGTGCCAGCAGCGGGACGGCGGGAGGGTCGGATACGCAGTATTTT	CASSGTAGGSDTQYF
.	TRBV25-1	TRBD1	TRBJ2-1	TGTGCCAGCAGTGATTCAGGACAGGGCCTTATCTACAATGAGCAGTTCTTC	CASSDSGQGLIYNEQFF
.	TRBV18	TRBD2	TRBJ2-3	TGTGCCAGCTCACCCTTTTTAACTAGCGGGAGCACAGATACGCAGTATTTT	CASSPFLTSGSTDTQYF
.	TRBV11-3	TRBD2	TRBJ2-1	TGTGCCAGCAGCGTTACTAGCGGGGGGTACAATGAGCAGTTCTTC	CASSVTSGGYNEQFF
few	TRBV9	.	TRBJ2-1	TGTGCCAGCAGCGTAGAGGCCGGGGGCAATGAGCAGTTCTTC	CASSVEAGGNEQFF
.	TRBV19	.	TRBJ2-7	TGTGCCAGTAGCAAACAGGCCCCTGGCTACGAGCAGTACTTC	CASSKQAPGYEQYF
.	TRBV23-1	.	TRBJ2-5	TGCGCCAGCAGTCAAAATCGGGGGACCGATTACCCTCAAGAGACCCAGTACTTC	CASSQNRGTDYPQETQYF
.	TRBV24-1	.	TRBJ2-1	TGTGCCACCAGTGACCTGCCCGGGTCCTACAATGAGCAGTTCTTC	CATSDLPGSYNEQFF
.	TRBV5-5	.	TRBJ1-1	TGTGCCAGCAACTTATGGAGGGGCCTTAACACTGAAGCTTTCTTT	CASNLWRGLNTEAFF
.	TRBV7-9	TRBD1	TRBJ1-2	TGTGCCAGCAGCTTGGGGACAGATGGCTACACCTTC	CASSLGTDGYTF
.	TRBV5-1	TRBD2	TRBJ2-1	TGCGCCAGCAGCCCCGGGGGGGCCTTTGGTGAGCAGTTCTTC	CASSPGGAFGEQFF
.	TRBV5-1	TRBD1	TRBJ1-4	TGCGCCAGCAGCCCGGGACAGGTTCGCACTATAATCCATGAAAAACTGTTTTTT	CASSPGQVRTIIHEKLFF
.	TRBV9	TRBD2	TRBJ2-1	TGTGCCAGCAGCGGGACTAGCGGGAGGGTGATGAATGAGCAGTTCTTC	CASSGTSGRVMNEQFF
.	TRBV6-1	.	TRBJ1-1	TGTGCCAGCAGCCTACAGGGGAACACTGAAGCTTTCTTT	CASSLQGNTEAFF
.	TRBV19	.	TRBJ2-1	TGTGCCAGTAGTGCCCGTAGTGCTAGCTCCTACAATGAGCAGTTCTTC	CASSARSASSYNEQFF
few	TRBV2	TRBD1	TRBJ2-3	TGTGCCAGCAGTGGTCGACAGGGGAGCACAGATACGCAGTATTTT	CASSGRQGSTDTQYF
.	TRBV6-5	.	TRBJ2-1	TGTGCCAGCCTCTGGGCCGCCGGCCCTGGGGAGCAGTTCTTC	CASLWAAGPGEQFF
once	TRBV6-5	TRBD1	TRBJ2-4	TGTGCCAGCAGCCGGGGACAGGGGGCTATCATTCAGTACTTC	CASSRGQGAIIQYF
.	TRBV4-3	.	TRBJ1-5	TGCGCCAGCAGCCAAGATGGGCAGGGGAATCAGCCCCAGCATTTT	CASSQDGQGNQPQHF
.	TRBV9	TRBD2	TRBJ2-2	TGTGCCAGCAGCGTAATGGGACTAGCGGTAAACACCGGGGAGCTGTTTTTT	CASSVMGLAVNTGELFF
.	TRBV18	TRBD1	TRBJ2-5	TGTGCCAGCTCACCGCTCCTGGGACAGGGGGTCGTGGAGACCCAGTACTTC	CASSPLLGQGVVETQYF
.	TRBV29-1	.	TRBJ1-2	TGCAGCGTTGATCAGGGTGATTATGGCTACACCTTC	CSVDQGDYGYTF
.	TRBV28	TRBD1	TRBJ1-5	TGTGCCAGCGTCAGGGGGCTTTCTAGCAATCAGCCCCAGCATTTT	CASVRGLSSNQPQHF
.	TRBV2	.	TRBJ1-1	TGTGCCAGCAGAGCCCCCGGGGTCAGGGGAACCACTCAAGGAAACACTGAAGCTTTCTTT	CASRAPGVRGTTQGNTEAFF